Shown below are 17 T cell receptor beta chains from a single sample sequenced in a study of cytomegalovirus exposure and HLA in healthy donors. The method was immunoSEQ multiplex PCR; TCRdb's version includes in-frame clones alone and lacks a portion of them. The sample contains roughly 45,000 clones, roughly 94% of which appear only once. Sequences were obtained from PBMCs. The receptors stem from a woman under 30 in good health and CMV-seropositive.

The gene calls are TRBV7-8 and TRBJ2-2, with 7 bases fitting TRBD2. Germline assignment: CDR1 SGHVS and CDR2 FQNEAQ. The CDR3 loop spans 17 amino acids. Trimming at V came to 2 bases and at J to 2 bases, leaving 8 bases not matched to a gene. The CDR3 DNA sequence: TGTGCCAGCAGCTTAAGGCGGTCGGGGGGAAACACCGGGGAGCTGTTTTTT. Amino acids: CASSLRRSGGNTGELFF.

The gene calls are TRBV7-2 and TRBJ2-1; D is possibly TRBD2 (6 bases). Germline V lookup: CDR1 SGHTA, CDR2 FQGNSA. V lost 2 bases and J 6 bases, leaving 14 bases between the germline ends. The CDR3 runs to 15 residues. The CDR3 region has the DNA TGTGCCAGCAGCTTATGGGGGAGGCATGGCAATGAGCAGTTCTTC. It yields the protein CASSLWGRHGNEQFF.

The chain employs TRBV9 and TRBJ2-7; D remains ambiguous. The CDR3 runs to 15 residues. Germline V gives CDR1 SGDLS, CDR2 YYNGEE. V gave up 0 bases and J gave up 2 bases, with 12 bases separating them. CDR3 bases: TGTGCCAGCAGCGTAGGGGCACAAACCACCTACGAGCAGTACTTC. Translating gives CASSVGAQTTYEQYF.

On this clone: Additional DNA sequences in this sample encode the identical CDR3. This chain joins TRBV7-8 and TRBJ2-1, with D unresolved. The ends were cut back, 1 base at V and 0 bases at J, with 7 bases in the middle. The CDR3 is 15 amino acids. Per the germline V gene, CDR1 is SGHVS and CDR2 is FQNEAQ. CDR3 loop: CASSLDRSSYNEQFF. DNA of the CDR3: TGTGCCAGCAGCTTAGACCGGAGCTCCTACAATGAGCAGTTCTTC. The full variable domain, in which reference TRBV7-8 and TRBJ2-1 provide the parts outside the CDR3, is GAGVSQSPRYKVAKRGQDVALRCDPISGHVSLFWYQQALGQGPEFLTYFQNEAQLDKSGLPSDRFFAERPEGSVSTLKIQRTQQEDSAVYLCASSLDRSSYNEQFFGPGTRLTVL.

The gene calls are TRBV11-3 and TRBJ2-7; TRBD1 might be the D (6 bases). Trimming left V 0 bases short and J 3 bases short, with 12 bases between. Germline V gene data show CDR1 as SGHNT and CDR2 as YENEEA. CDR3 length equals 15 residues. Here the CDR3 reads CASSLDTTGYYEQYF. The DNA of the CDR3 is TGTGCCAGCAGCTTAGATACGACAGGCTACTACGAGCAGTACTTC.

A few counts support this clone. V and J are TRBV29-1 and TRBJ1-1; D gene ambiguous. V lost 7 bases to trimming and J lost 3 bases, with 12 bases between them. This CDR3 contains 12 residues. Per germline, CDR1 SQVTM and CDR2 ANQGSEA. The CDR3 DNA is TGCAGCGGACGAGTTCGGGACACTGAAGCTTTCTTT. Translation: CSGRVRDTEAFF.

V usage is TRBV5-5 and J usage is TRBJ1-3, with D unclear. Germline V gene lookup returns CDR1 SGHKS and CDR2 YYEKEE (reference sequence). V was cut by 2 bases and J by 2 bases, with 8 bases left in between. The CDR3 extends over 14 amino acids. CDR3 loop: CASSLEVAGNTIYF. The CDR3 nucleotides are TGTGCCAGCAGCTTAGAGGTTGCTGGAAACACCATATATTTT.

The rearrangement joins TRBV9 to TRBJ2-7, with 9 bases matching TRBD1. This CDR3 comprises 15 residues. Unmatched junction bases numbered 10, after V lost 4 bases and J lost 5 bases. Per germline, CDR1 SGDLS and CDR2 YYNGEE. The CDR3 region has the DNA TGTGCCAGCAGCTTAGGACAGGGGTTGGTCGACGAGCAGTACTTC. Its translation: CASSLGQGLVDEQYF.

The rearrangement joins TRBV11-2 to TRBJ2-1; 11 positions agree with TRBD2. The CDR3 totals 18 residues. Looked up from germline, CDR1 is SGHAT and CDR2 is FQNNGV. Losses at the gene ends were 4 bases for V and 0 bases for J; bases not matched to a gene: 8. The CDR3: CASSSIAGGPTSYNEQFF. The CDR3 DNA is TGTGCCAGCAGCTCCATAGCGGGAGGGCCGACCTCCTACAATGAGCAGTTCTTC.

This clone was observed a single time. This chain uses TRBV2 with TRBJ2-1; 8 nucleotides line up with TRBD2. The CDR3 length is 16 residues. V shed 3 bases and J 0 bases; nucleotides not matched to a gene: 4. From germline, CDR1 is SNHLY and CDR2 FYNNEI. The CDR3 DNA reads TGTGCCAGCAGTGAGGAAAGCGGGAGCTCCTACAATGAGCAGTTCTTC. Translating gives CASSEESGSSYNEQFF.

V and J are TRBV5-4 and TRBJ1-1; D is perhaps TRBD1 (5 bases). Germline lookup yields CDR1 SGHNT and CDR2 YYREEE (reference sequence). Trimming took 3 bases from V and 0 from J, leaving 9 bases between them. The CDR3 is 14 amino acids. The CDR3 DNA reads TGTGCCAGCAGCTCACAGGTTCTGAACACTGAAGCTTTCTTT. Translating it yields CASSSQVLNTEAFF. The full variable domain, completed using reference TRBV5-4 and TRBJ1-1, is ETGVTQSPTHLIKTRGQQVTLRCSSQSGHNTVSWYQQALGQGPQFIFQYYREEENGRGNFPPRFSGLQFPNYSSELNVNALELDDSALYLCASSSQVLNTEAFFGQGTRLTVV.

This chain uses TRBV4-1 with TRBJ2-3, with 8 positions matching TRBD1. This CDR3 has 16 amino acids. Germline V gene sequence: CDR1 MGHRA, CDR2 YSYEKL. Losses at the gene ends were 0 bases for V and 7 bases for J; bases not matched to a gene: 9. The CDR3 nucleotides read TGCGCCAGCAGCCAAGAAGGGACAGGAATTATTTATACGCAGTATTTT. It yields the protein CASSQEGTGIIYTQYF.

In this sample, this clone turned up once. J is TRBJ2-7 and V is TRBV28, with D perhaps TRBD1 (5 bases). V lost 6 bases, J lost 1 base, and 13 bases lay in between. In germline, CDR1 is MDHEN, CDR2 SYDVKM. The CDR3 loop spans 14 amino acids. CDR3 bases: TGTGCCAGCAGGTTGGGGCAGGGTTCCTACGAGCAGTACTTC. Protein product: CASRLGQGSYEQYF.

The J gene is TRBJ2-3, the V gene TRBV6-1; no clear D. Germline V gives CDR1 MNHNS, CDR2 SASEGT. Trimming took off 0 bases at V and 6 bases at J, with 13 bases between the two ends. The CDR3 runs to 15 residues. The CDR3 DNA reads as TGTGCCAGCAGTGAAGCAGGTCGTCGAGCGGATACGCAGTATTTT. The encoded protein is CASSEAGRRADTQYF.

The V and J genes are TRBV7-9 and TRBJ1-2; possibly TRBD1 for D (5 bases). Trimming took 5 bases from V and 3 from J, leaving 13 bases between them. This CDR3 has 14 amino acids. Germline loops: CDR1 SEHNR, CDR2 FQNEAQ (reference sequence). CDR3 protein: CASSRGQGHYGYTF. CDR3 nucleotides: TGTGCCAGCAGCCGTGGGCAGGGTCACTATGGCTACACCTTC.

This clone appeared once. The CDR3 is CAIRPTGGGSSYNEQFF. The CDR3 DNA reads TGTGCCATCAGGCCCACAGGGGGTGGGAGCTCCTACAATGAGCAGTTCTTC. The chain joins TRBV10-3 to TRBJ2-1; the match to TRBD1 covers 8 bases. The ends lost 6 bases at V and 0 bases at J; junction bases unmatched: 10. Germline assignment: CDR1 ENHRY and CDR2 SYGVKD. This CDR3 spans 17 amino acids.

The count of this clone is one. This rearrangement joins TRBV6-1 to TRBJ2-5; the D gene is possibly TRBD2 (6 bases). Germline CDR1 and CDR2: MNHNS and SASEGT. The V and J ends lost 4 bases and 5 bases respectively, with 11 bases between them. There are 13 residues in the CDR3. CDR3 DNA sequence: TGTGCCAGCAGTGGGGGGGATTGGGAGACCCAGTACTTC. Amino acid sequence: CASSGGDWETQYF.